Below, 13 T cell receptor beta chains from the same sample are listed, as sequenced in a study of T cell responses to AZD1222 COVID-19 vaccine. Sequencing used immunoSEQ multiplex PCR; TCRdb keeps in-frame clones, though not all of them. Altogether about 150,000 clones are present, 91% being singletons, with the ten largest covering around 5.5%. The source was peripheral blood, collected on day 0 of AZD1222 vaccination. Receptor source: an adult in good health.

This clone has a single count. The rearrangement links TRBV9 to TRBJ1-1; D is unresolved. Per germline, CDR1 SGDLS and CDR2 YYNGEE. The ends were cut back, 0 bases at V and 0 bases at J, with 6 bases in the middle. CDR3 length: 14 residues. Here the CDR3 DNA reads TGTGCCAGCAGCGTAGAAGGGTTGAACACTGAAGCTTTCTTT. This codes for CASSVEGLNTEAFF.

The chain combines TRBV4-1 with TRBJ1-6; TRBD1 might be the D (5 bases). V lost 4 bases to trimming and J lost 1 base, with 14 bases between them. Germline values: CDR1 MGHRA, CDR2 YSYEKL. The CDR3 is made up of 17 amino acids. CDR3 DNA: TGCGCCAGCAGCCGCGGGACCCCGGGATCCTATAATTCACCCCTCCACTTT. Residues: CASSRGTPGSYNSPLHF.

CDR3 sequence: CASSPQGARQPQHF. The CDR3 DNA reads as TGTGCCAGCAGTCCACAGGGGGCCAGGCAGCCCCAGCATTTT. The genes are TRBV6-5 and TRBJ1-5; 9 bases agree with TRBD1. Losses at the gene ends were 5 bases for V and 7 bases for J; bases not matched to a gene: 6. CDR3 length: 14 residues. Per germline, CDR1 MNHEY and CDR2 SVGAGI.

This chain uses TRBV2 with TRBJ2-1, with D uncertain. This CDR3 region has 15 residues. CDR1 SNHLY and CDR2 FYNNEI come from the germline V gene. The V end lost 6 bases, the J end lost 5 bases, and 17 bases lay between the germline ends. The CDR3 sequence: CASRRPAEINNEQFF. The DNA for the CDR3 is TGTGCCAGCAGAAGGCCTGCGGAGATCAACAATGAGCAGTTCTTC.

The rearrangement joins TRBV4-2 to TRBJ2-2, with 9 bases fitting TRBD2. J was trimmed by 4 bases and V by 4 bases; bases with no gene match: 10. This CDR3 is built from 17 residues. Germline CDR1 reads LGHNA; CDR2 reads YNFKEQ. The CDR3 DNA reads as TGTGCCAGCAGCCCCCCCAGGCGGGAGGGCGTCACCGGGGAGCTGTTTTTT. It translates to CASSPPRREGVTGELFF.

Only one count was recorded for this clone. The genes are TRBV2 and TRBJ2-6; D uncertain. The CDR3 has 14 residues. V gave up 8 bases and J gave up 2 bases, with 10 bases separating them. Germline V gene lookup returns CDR1 SNHLY and CDR2 FYNNEI. CDR3 nucleotides: TGTGCCAGCTCCCTTCTGCCTGGGGCCAACGTCCTGACTTTC. Its translation is CASSLLPGANVLTF. Full variable domain (missing parts from reference TRBV2 and TRBJ2-6): EPEVTQTPSHQVTQMGQEVILRCVPISNHLYFYWYRQILGQKVEFLVSFYNNEISEKSEIFDDQFSVERPDGSNFTLKIRSTKLEDSAMYFCASSLLPGANVLTFGAGSRLTVL.

V usage is TRBV29-1 and J usage is TRBJ1-2, with a possible D match to TRBD1 (5 bases). The CDR3 spans 14 residues. The V and J ends lost 2 bases and 7 bases respectively, with 17 bases between them. The germline V gene encodes CDR1 SQVTM and CDR2 ANQGSEA. DNA of the CDR3: TGCAGCGTTGAAAGGGGCAGCGGATTCACTGGCTACACCTTC. As protein: CSVERGSGFTGYTF.

This chain connects TRBV29-1 to TRBJ2-5, with D tentatively TRBD1 (5 bases). The CDR3 is made up of 12 amino acids. Trimming pared 5 bases from V and 3 bases from J, leaving 10 bases between. From germline, CDR1 is SQVTM and CDR2 ANQGSEA. In DNA form, the CDR3 reads TGCAGCGTTCCGGGCAGGGAAGAGACCCAGTACTTC. Translation: CSVPGREETQYF.

This clone was seen a few times. V and J are TRBV5-3 and TRBJ2-7; tentatively, D is TRBD1 (6 bases). Being an ORF, TRBV5-3 has a function that is uncertain. The CDR3 extends over 14 amino acids. V was pared by 4 bases and J by 0 bases, with 11 bases between. CDR3 in amino acids: CARSDPTGSYEQYF. CDR3 bases: TGTGCCAGAAGCGATCCGACAGGCTCCTACGAGCAGTACTTC.

The gene calls are TRBV2 and TRBJ1-5; D ambiguous. The germline CDR1 and CDR2 sequences are SNHLY and FYNNEI. This CDR3 comprises 13 residues. V lost 1 base, J lost 5 bases, and 6 bases lay in between. The CDR3, as DNA: TGTGCCAGCAGTGAAGGGCCCCATCAGCCCCAGCATTTT. Amino acid sequence: CASSEGPHQPQHF.

This chain connects TRBV3-1 (or the pseudogene TRBV3-2) to TRBJ1-1; 8 positions agree with TRBD1. The CDR3 totals 14 residues. From germline, CDR1 is LGHDT and CDR2 YNNKEL (reference sequence). The ends lost 8 bases at V and 5 bases at J; junction bases unmatched: 10. CDR3 nucleotides: TGTGCCAGCTGGGAGCAGGGGGCTGGGACTGAAGCTTTCTTT. It translates to CASWEQGAGTEAFF.

The rearrangement links TRBV5-5 to TRBJ2-7; 9 bases are a match to TRBD2. The CDR3 contains 13 residues. CDR1 SGHKS and CDR2 YYEKEE come from the germline V gene (reference sequence). V lost 5 bases, J lost 0 bases, and 0 bases stayed unmatched. The CDR3 sequence: CASSSGSSYEQYF. The CDR3 nucleotides are TGTGCCAGCAGTAGCGGGAGCTCCTACGAGCAGTACTTC.

V usage is TRBV6-5 and J usage is TRBJ2-7; 7 nucleotides match TRBD2. Trimming at V came to 8 bases and at J to 7 bases, leaving 11 bases not matched to a gene. Germline V gene sequence: CDR1 MNHEY, CDR2 SVGAGI. CDR3 size: 13 residues. CDR3: CASSWSGAGEQYF. Here the CDR3 DNA reads TGTGCCAGCTCCTGGAGCGGGGCTGGTGAGCAGTACTTC.